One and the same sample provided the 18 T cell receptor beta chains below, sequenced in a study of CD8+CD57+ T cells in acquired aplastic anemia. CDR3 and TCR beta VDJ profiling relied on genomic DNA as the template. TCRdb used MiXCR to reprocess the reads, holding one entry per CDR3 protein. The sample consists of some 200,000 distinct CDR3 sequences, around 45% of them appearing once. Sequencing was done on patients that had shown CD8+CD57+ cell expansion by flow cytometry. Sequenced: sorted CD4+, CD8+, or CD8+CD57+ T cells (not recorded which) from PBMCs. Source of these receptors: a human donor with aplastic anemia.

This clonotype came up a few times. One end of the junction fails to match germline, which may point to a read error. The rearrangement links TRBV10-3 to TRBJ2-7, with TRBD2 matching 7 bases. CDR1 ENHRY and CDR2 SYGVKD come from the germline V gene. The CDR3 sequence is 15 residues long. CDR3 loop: CASSLGGGSSYEQYF. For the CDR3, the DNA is TGTGCCAGCAGTTTGGGCGGGGGATCTTCCTACGAGCAGTACTTC.

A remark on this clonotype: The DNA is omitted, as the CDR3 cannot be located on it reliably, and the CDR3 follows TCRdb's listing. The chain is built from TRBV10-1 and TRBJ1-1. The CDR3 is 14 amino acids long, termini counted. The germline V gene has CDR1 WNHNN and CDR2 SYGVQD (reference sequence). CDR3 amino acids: CASSYVGKGTEASF.

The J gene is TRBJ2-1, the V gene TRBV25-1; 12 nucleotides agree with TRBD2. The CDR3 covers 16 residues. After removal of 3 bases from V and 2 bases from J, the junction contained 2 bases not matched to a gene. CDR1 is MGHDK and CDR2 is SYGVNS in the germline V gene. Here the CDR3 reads CASSDRLAGAYNEQFF. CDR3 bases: TGTGCCAGCAGTGACAGACTAGCGGGAGCCTACAATGAGCAGTTCTTC.

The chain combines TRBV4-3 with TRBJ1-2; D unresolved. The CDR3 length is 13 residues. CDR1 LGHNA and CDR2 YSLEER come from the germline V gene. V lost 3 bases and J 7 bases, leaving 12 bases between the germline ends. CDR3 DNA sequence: TGCGCCAGCAGCCAGGCTTCCGACGCTGGCTACACCTTC. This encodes CASSQASDAGYTF.

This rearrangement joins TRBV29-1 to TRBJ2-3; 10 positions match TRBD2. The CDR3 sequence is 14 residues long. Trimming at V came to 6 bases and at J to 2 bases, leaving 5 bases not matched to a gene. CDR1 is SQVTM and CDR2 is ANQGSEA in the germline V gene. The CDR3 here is CSVIGTSDTDTQYF. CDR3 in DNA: TGCAGCGTGATCGGGACTAGCGACACAGATACGCAGTATTTT.

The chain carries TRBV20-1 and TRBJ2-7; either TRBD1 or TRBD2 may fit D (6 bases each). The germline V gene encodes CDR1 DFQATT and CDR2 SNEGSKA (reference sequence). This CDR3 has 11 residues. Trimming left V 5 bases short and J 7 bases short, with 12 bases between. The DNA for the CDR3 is TGCAGTGCTCACACAGGGAGGGAGCAGTACTTC. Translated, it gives CSAHTGREQYF.

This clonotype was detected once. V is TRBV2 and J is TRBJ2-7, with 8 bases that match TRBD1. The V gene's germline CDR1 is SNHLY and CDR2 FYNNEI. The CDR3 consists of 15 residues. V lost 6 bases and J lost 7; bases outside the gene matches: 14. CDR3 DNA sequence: TGTGCCAGCAGGGGCGACAGGGGCCGAACCGGGGAGCAGTACTTC. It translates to CASRGDRGRTGEQYF.

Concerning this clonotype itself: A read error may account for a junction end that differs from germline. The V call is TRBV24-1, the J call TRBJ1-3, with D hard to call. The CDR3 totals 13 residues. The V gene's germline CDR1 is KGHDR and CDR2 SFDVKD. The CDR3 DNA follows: TGCGCCACTAGTACCGCCTCTGGAAACACCATATATTTT. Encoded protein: CATSTASGNTIYF.

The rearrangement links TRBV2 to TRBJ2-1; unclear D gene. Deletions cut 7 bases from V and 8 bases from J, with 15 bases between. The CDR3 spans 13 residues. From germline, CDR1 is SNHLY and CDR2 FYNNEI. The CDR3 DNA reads TGTGCCAGCAATTGGGGAAGTGGGGATGAGCAGTTCTTC. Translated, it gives CASNWGSGDEQFF. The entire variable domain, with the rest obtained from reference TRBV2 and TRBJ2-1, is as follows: EPEVTQTPSHQVTQMGQEVILRCVPISNHLYFYWYRQILGQKVEFLVSFYNNEISEKSEIFDDQFSVERPDGSNFTLKIRSTKLEDSAMYFCASNWGSGDEQFFGPGTRLTVL.

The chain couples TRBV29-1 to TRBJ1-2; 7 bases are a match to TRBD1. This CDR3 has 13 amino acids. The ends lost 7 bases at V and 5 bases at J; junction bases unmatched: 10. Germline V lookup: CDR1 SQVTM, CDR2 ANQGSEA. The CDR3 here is CSGWDSAEYGYTF. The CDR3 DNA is TGCAGCGGCTGGGACAGCGCCGAGTATGGCTACACCTTC.

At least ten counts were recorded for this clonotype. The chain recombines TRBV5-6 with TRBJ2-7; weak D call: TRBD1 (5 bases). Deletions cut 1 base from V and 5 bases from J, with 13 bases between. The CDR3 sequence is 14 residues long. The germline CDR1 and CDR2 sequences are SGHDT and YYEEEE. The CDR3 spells CASSLRQGKNEQYF. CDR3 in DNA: TGTGCCAGCAGCTTGCGGCAGGGAAAGAACGAGCAGTACTTC.

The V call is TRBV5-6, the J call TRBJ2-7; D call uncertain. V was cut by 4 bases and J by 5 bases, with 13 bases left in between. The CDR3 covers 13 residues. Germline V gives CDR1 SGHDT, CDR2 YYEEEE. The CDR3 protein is CASSQERINEQYF. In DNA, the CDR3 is TGTGCCAGCAGCCAAGAGAGGATCAACGAGCAGTACTTC. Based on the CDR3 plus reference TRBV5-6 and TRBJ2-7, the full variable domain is DAGVTQSPTHLIKTRGQQVTLRCSPKSGHDTVSWYQQALGQGPQFIFQYYEEEERQRGNFPDRFSGHQFPNYSSELNVNALLLGDSALYLCASSQERINEQYFGPGTRLTVT.

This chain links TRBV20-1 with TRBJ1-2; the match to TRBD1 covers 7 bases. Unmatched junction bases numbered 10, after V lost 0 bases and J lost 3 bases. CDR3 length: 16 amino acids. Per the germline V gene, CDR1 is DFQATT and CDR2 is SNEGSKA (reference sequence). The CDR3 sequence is CSARDPRGEYDYGYTF. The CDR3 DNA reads TGCAGTGCTAGAGATCCCAGGGGGGAATATGACTATGGCTACACCTTC.

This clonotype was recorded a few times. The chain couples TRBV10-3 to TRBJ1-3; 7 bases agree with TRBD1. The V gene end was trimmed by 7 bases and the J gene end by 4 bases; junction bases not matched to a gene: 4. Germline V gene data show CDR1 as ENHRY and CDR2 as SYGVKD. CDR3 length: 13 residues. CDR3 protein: CAIKPGGGNTIYF. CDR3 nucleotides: TGTGCCATCAAGCCAGGGGGAGGAAACACCATATATTTT.

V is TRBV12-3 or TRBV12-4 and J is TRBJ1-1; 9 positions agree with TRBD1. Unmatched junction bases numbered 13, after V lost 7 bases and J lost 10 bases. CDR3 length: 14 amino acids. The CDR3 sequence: CASNGQGLPGGAFF. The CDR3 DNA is TGTGCCAGCAACGGACAGGGGCTCCCTGGGGGAGCTTTCTTT.

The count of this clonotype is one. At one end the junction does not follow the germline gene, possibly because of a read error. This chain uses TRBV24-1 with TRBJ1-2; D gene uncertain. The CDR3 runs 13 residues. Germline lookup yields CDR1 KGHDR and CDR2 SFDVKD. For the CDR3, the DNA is TGTGCCACCAGTTCCGAGGCTAACCATGGCTACACCTTC. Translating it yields CATSSEANHGYTF.

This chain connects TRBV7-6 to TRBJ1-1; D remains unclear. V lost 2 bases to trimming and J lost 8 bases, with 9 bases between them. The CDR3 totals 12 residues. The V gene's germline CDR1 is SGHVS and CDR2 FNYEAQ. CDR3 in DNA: TGTGCCAGCAGCTTAAAGGCTGGGGAAGCTTTCTTT. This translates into CASSLKAGEAFF. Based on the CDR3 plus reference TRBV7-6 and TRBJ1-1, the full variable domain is GAGVSQSPRYKVTKRGQDVALRCDPISGHVSLYWYRQALGQGPEFLTYFNYEAQQDKSGLPNDRFSAERPEGSISTLTIQRTEQRDSAMYRCASSLKAGEAFFGQGTRLTVV.

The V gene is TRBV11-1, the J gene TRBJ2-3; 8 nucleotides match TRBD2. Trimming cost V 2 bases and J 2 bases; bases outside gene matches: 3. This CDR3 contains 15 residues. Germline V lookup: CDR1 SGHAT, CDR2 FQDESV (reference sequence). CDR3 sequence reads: CASSLTSGPTDTQYF. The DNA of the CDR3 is TGTGCCAGCAGCTTAACTAGCGGACCCACAGATACGCAGTATTTT. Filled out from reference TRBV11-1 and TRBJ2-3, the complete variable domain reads EAEVAQSPRYKITEKSQAVAFWCDPISGHATLYWYRQILGQGPELLVQFQDESVVDDSQLPKDRFSAERLKGVDSTLKIQPAELGDSAMYLCASSLTSGPTDTQYFGPGTRLTVL.